A single sample gave rise to the 8 T cell receptor beta chains below, sequenced in a study of shared clonotypes between healthy human individuals. Profiling relied on immunoSEQ multiplex PCR, and the TCRdb table lists in-frame clones only, not all of them. The table shows about 2.3 million clones, with under 95% occurring only once. The sequencing sample was made of naive CD4+ T cells from PBMCs. Described subset: CD45RA+ positively selected. Receptors originate from a man between 18 and 29 years old in good health. Some clones in this sample may be carry-over from other donors' samples.

The chain joins TRBV2 to TRBJ1-5, with D unresolved. Trimming shortened V by 4 bases and J by 4 bases, and 8 bases separated the two germline ends. Germline CDR1 SNHLY, CDR2 FYNNEI. This CDR3 is built from 13 residues. The DNA of the CDR3 is TGTGCCAGCAGTGCCAATGGAAATCAGCCCCAGCATTTT. It encodes CASSANGNQPQHF. Drawing the rest from reference TRBV2 and TRBJ1-5, the complete variable domain is EPEVTQTPSHQVTQMGQEVILRCVPISNHLYFYWYRQILGQKVEFLVSFYNNEISEKSEIFDDQFSVERPDGSNFTLKIRSTKLEDSAMYFCASSANGNQPQHFGDGTRLSIL.

The chain combines TRBV7-3 with TRBJ2-5; D may be TRBD1 or TRBD2 (5 bases each). Trimming shortened V by 2 bases and J by 9 bases, and 16 bases separated the two germline ends. This CDR3 is 14 amino acids long. Germline CDR1 is SGHTA and CDR2 is FQGTGA. The CDR3 DNA sequence: TGTGCCAGCAGCTTAGAGGGGATGGGTCGGGCCCAGTACTTC. Translating gives CASSLEGMGRAQYF.

The V call is TRBV15, the J call TRBJ2-6; D call uncertain. V was shortened by 3 bases and J by 4 bases, with 13 bases between the two germline ends. The CDR3 loop spans 16 amino acids. From germline, CDR1 is LNHNV and CDR2 YYDKDF (reference sequence). The CDR3 sequence: CATSSMGSGGANVLTF. In DNA form, the CDR3 reads TGTGCCACCAGCAGTATGGGGTCTGGAGGGGCCAACGTCCTGACTTTC. Full variable domain (rest looked up from reference TRBV15 and TRBJ2-6): DAMVIQNPRYQVTQFGKPVTLSCSQTLNHNVMYWYQQKSSQAPKLLFHYYDKDFNNEADTPDNFQSRRPNTSFCFLDIRSPGLGDTAMYLCATSSMGSGGANVLTFGAGSRLTVL.

CDR3 loop: CATSRWTSGKNIQYF. The CDR3 nucleotides read TGTGCCACCAGCAGATGGACTAGCGGAAAAAACATTCAGTACTTC. The chain is built from TRBV15 and TRBJ2-4; 10 bases map to TRBD2. The CDR3 spans 15 residues. J was trimmed by 4 bases and V by 2 bases; bases with no gene match: 2. In germline, CDR1 is LNHNV, CDR2 YYDKDF (reference sequence). Together with reference TRBV15 and TRBJ2-4, the CDR3 gives the full variable domain: DAMVIQNPRYQVTQFGKPVTLSCSQTLNHNVMYWYQQKSSQAPKLLFHYYDKDFNNEADTPDNFQSRRPNTSFCFLDIRSPGLGDTAMYLCATSRWTSGKNIQYFGAGTRLSVL.

The chain uses TRBV2 and TRBJ2-7, with TRBD1 matching over 7 bases. From germline, CDR1 is SNHLY and CDR2 FYNNEI. The V gene end was trimmed by 4 bases and the J gene end by 2 bases; junction bases not matched to a gene: 8. The CDR3 has 15 residues. The CDR3 reads CASSGLGQNTYEQYF. Here the CDR3 DNA reads TGTGCCAGCAGTGGCCTGGGACAGAATACCTACGAGCAGTACTTC.

J is TRBJ2-7 and V is TRBV18; D might be TRBD1 (6 bases). Germline lookup yields CDR1 KGHSH and CDR2 LQKENI. The ends were cut back, 0 bases at V and 3 bases at J, with 12 bases in the middle. The CDR3 has 15 residues. The DNA of the CDR3 is TGTGCCAGCTCACCACCGAACAGGGAAGGCTACGAGCAGTACTTC. Residues: CASSPPNREGYEQYF.

The J gene is TRBJ1-5, the V gene TRBV10-2; 10 bases agree with TRBD1. CDR3 size: 16 residues. Germline CDR1 reads WSHSY; CDR2 reads SAAADI. After removal of 7 bases from V and 6 bases from J, the junction contained 12 bases not matched to a gene. The chain's CDR3 is CASTTSTGGPPQPQHF. The DNA of the CDR3 is TGCGCCAGCACCACTTCGACAGGGGGCCCGCCTCAGCCCCAGCATTTT.

In regard to this clone: The sample holds other DNA sequences that translate to the same CDR3. V gene TRBV7-3 combines with J gene TRBJ2-5; maybe TRBD1 (5 bases). Germline V gives CDR1 SGHTA, CDR2 FQGTGA. The length of the CDR3 is 13 residues. Trimming stripped 3 bases from V and 4 bases from J, with 9 bases between. The CDR3 protein is CASSFRVRETQYF. DNA for the CDR3: TGTGCCAGCAGCTTCAGGGTCAGAGAGACCCAGTACTTC.